Listed below are T cell receptor beta chains from one sample, sequenced in a study of human T cells and chemical hapten exposure. From the RACE reads, TCRdb called clonotypes with MiXCR, one entry per CDR3 protein. The sample includes just over 350,000 distinct CDR3 sequences, about 6% of them seen just once. The sample was whole blood, taken in connection with sensitization to the hapten diphenylcyclopropenone (DPC). These receptors were collected from a woman under 30 with alopecia areata. Some clones in this sample may be carry-over from other donors' samples. The CDR3 runs from the conserved cysteine through the conserved F or W. The D gene is left open where the match is weak. Not every row has a clone size; where given, it reads once, few, many or a size class.

TRBJ2-5	NA	TRBV6-6	NA	TGTGCCAGCAGTTCCCAAATCCAAGAGACCCAGTACTTC	CASSSQIQETQYF
TRBJ1-1	NA	TRBV6-1	many	TGTGCCAGCAGTGAAGCATCAGTGGTGAATCCTGAAGCTTTCTTT	CASSEASVVNPEAFF
TRBJ2-7	NA	TRBV10-3	many	TGTGCCATCAGTGAGTCGGTAGGGGGTTCCTACGAGCAGTACTTC	CAISESVGGSYEQYF
TRBJ2-5	TRBD2	TRBV6-5	few	TGTGCCAGCAGTCTCCGGGGGACTAGCGGGGTGGAGACCCAGTACTTC	CASSLRGTSGVETQYF
TRBJ2-3	NA	TRBV6-6	NA	TGTGCCAGCAGTTACCTGGAGGGGGATACGCAGTATTTT	CASSYLEGDTQYF
TRBJ1-2	TRBD1	TRBV6-1	few	TGTGCCAGCAGTCCTCTCCCCGGACAGGCTAACTATGGCTACACCTTC	CASSPLPGQANYGYTF
TRBJ1-1	NA	TRBV18	many	TGTGCCAGCTCACCTAAGGACGGCAACACTGAAGCTTTCTTT	CASSPKDGNTEAFF
TRBJ1-2	NA	TRBV7-2	few	TGTGCCAGCTTCAATCGACAGGAGTACTATGGCTACACCTTC	CASFNRQEYYGYTF
TRBJ2-7	TRBD1	TRBV20-1	many	TGCAGTGCTCCCCCCGGGACAGGGTTTCACGAGCAGTACTTC	CSAPPGTGFHEQYF
TRBJ1-1	NA	TRBV6-2/TRBV6-3	many	TGTGCCAGCAGTTACGATCTCGATCGGCCTGAAGCTTTCTTT	CASSYDLDRPEAFF
TRBJ2-5	TRBD1	TRBV12-3/TRBV12-4	few	TGTGCCAGCAGTCTCAGTACAGGGGTCCGAGAGACCCAGTACTTC	CASSLSTGVRETQYF
TRBJ1-5	NA	TRBV7-2	many	TGTGCCAGCAGCGAGTACAGGGCTAGCAATCAGCCCCAGCATTTT	CASSEYRASNQPQHF
TRBJ1-5	NA	TRBV6-2/TRBV6-3	many	TGTGCCAGCATTTCGGCTTCTGTTTGGGATCAGCCCCAGCATTTT	CASISASVWDQPQHF
TRBJ2-3	NA	TRBV6-5	NA	TGTGCCAGCAGTTATAGCTACCTAAGGGCAGATACGCAGTATTTT	CASSYSYLRADTQYF
TRBJ1-5	NA	TRBV6-2/TRBV6-3	few	TGTGCCAGCAGCTTCCGGGCCTCAGAGGTTCAGCCCCAGCATTTT	CASSFRASEVQPQHF
TRBJ2-1	TRBD2	TRBV18	many	TGTGCCAGCTCACCAAGGTCGACTAGCGGAGACAATGAGCAGTTCTTC	CASSPRSTSGDNEQFF
TRBJ2-7	TRBD1	TRBV6-5	few	TGTGCCAGCAGTTACTCCGGGGACAGCTCCTACGAGCAGTACTTC	CASSYSGDSSYEQYF
TRBJ1-5	TRBD1	TRBV20-1	few	TGCAGTGCTAGAGACCCTCTCGGGACAGGGATATATAGCAATCAGCCCCAGCATTTT	CSARDPLGTGIYSNQPQHF
TRBJ1-2	TRBD1	TRBV7-2	many	TGTGCCAGCAGCCTCCGACAGGGGGCTTACTATGGCTACACCTTC	CASSLRQGAYYGYTF
TRBJ1-1	NA	TRBV7-8	few	TGTGCCAGCAGCAACAGGGAGCACACTGAAGCTTTCTTT	CASSNREHTEAFF
TRBJ2-3	TRBD2	TRBV20-1	many	TGCAGTACCAAATCGTCAGCGGGGGGCACAGATACGCAGTATTTT	CSTKSSAGGTDTQYF
TRBJ1-4	NA	TRBV3-1	NA	TGTGCCAGCAGCCAAAATAGGGGATACGAAAAACTGTTTTTT	CASSQNRGYEKLFF
TRBJ2-3	NA	TRBV20-1	NA	TGCAGTGCTAGAGATGGGGTAGCAGCGCGCACAGATACGCAGTATTTT	CSARDGVAARTDTQYF
TRBJ2-4	TRBD1	TRBV11-2	NA	TGTGCCAGCAGCTTCCCGGGACAGGACGGAGCCAAAAACATTCAGTACTTC	CASSFPGQDGAKNIQYF
TRBJ2-3	NA	TRBV11-2	NA	TGTGCCAGCAGCTTCCAAACACCAGGAACGCAGTATTTT	CASSFQTPGTQYF
TRBJ2-2	NA	TRBV18	NA	TGTGCCAGCTCACCACCGGGACTCACGGGCACCGGGGAGCTGTTTTTT	CASSPPGLTGTGELFF
TRBJ1-1	TRBD1	TRBV28	many	TGTGCCAGCGCCATTGACAGGGAAGGGGGTTTCACTGAAGCTTTCTTT	CASAIDREGGFTEAFF
TRBJ1-3	TRBD1	TRBV29-1	NA	TGCAGCGTTTCCTACAGGGGATCTGGAAACACCATATATTTT	CSVSYRGSGNTIYF
TRBJ2-7	TRBD2	TRBV5-4	NA	TGTGCCAGCAGCTCCGGGACTAGCGGGGGGGCGGCCGAGCAGTACTTC	CASSSGTSGGAAEQYF